This is a list of T cell receptor beta chains from one sample in a study of CD8 T cells in Susac syndrome. TCRdb re-called the immunoSEQ multiplex PCR reads with MiXCR, one entry per CDR3 protein. The data contain 150,000 to 200,000 distinct CDR3 sequences, 90% to 97% of them seen just once; the ten biggest clones take up 0.098%. The source material was CD4+ T cells from PBMCs. The receptors derive from a human donor with Susac syndrome. Both conserved end residues are part of each CDR3. D genes are given only for firm matches. A clone size is listed for some rows: how often the clone was seen (once, few, many), or a class if it is expanded.

NA,TRBV4-2,NA,TRBJ1-2,TGTGCCAGCAGCCAAGATATAGGATGGGCGGATGGCTACACCTTC,CASSQDIGWADGYTF
NA,TRBV11-2,NA,TRBJ1-1,TGTGCCAGCAGCCGGATGGAGAACACTGAAGCTTTCTTT,CASSRMENTEAFF
TRBD1,TRBV28,NA,TRBJ2-1,TGTGCCAGCAGTACACACAGGGGAGATGAGCAGTTCTTC,CASSTHRGDEQFF
NA,TRBV29-1,NA,TRBJ2-1,TGCAGCGTCCGTAGCGGTGAGCAGTTCTTC,CSVRSGEQFF
NA,TRBV7-8,NA,TRBJ2-7,TGTGCCAGCAGCCTAACAGCAGTCCCTTCCGAGCAGTACTTC,CASSLTAVPSEQYF
TRBD2,TRBV20-1,NA,TRBJ2-7,TGCAGTGCTCTAGCGGGGGGGAACTCCTACGAGCAGTACTTC,CSALAGGNSYEQYF
NA,TRBV30,NA,TRBJ1-2,TGTGCCGGGGAGCAGGGCTATGGCTACACCTTC,CAGEQGYGYTF
TRBD1,TRBV3-1,NA,TRBJ1-1,TGTGCCAGCAGCCGACAGGGGGGTACGACTGAAGCTTTCTTT,CASSRQGGTTEAFF
NA,TRBV30,NA,TRBJ2-1,TGTGCCTGGAGTGGGGGCAGGGTCGGTGAGCAGTTCTTC,CAWSGGRVGEQFF
NA,TRBV7-2,NA,TRBJ1-3,TGTGCCAGCAGCCAGGCGTTATTGGGGGGCTCTGGAAACACCATATATTTT,CASSQALLGGSGNTIYF
NA,TRBV30,once,TRBJ2-1,TGTGCCTGGAGTGGGCGAGAGCAGTTCTTC,CAWSGREQFF
NA,TRBV4-3,NA,TRBJ1-1,TGCGCCAGCAGCCAAGTCCCACCGACTGAAGCTTTCTTT,CASSQVPPTEAFF
TRBD1,TRBV14,NA,TRBJ2-1,TGTGCCAGCAGCTACAGCCCAGGGGGCCTCGACAATGAGCAGTTCTTC,CASSYSPGGLDNEQFF
TRBD1,TRBV12-3/TRBV12-4,NA,TRBJ2-7,TGTGCCAGCAGTTCAGGACAGGAATCCTACGAGCAGTACTTC,CASSSGQESYEQYF
NA,TRBV4-1,NA,TRBJ2-7,TGCGCCAGCAGCCAAGATCCGACCTTGACCTACGAGCAGTACTTC,CASSQDPTLTYEQYF
NA,TRBV30,NA,TRBJ1-3,TGTGCCTCTTTTACGCCAGTTGGGAACACCATATATTTT,CASFTPVGNTIYF
NA,TRBV5-1,NA,TRBJ2-7,TGCGCCAGCAGCTTGGCCCTCGACTTGTCCGAGCAGTACTTC,CASSLALDLSEQYF
NA,TRBV6-6,NA,TRBJ1-1,TGTGCCAGCTGCCTGGTACCGAACACTGAAGCTTTCTTT,CASCLVPNTEAFF
NA,TRBV29-1,NA,TRBJ2-2,TGCAGCGCCAAGACAGTGAACACCGGGGAGCTGTTTTTT,CSAKTVNTGELFF
TRBD2,TRBV5-1,few,TRBJ2-7,TGCGCCAGCAGCTTGGTACTAGCGGGGGACAACGAGCAGTACTTC,CASSLVLAGDNEQYF
NA,TRBV7-3,NA,TRBJ1-6,TGTGCCAGCAGCTTAGAGGGGGGTAATTCACCCCTCCACTTT,CASSLEGGNSPLHF
NA,TRBV30,once,TRBJ1-5,TGTGCCTGGGGCGAGCCCCAGCATTTT,CAWGEPQHF
NA,TRBV3-1,NA,TRBJ2-1,TGTGCCAGCAGCCAAGGCTCCAGCGTTGCCTACAATGAGCAGTTCTTC,CASSQGSSVAYNEQFF
NA,TRBV9,NA,TRBJ1-1,TGTGCCAGCAGCGTAGGCCCGGGAAGGGTTGAAGCTTTCTTT,CASSVGPGRVEAFF
TRBD1,TRBV20-1,NA,TRBJ2-1,TGCAGTGCTCCGGACAGGGACCCTTACAATGAGCAGTTCTTC,CSAPDRDPYNEQFF
NA,TRBV6-2/TRBV6-3,once,TRBJ1-2,TGTGCCAGCAGTACACCGGACAGATTCTATGGCTACACCTTC,CASSTPDRFYGYTF
TRBD1,TRBV9,NA,TRBJ2-7,TGTGCCAGCAGCGAGGACAGGGTTTCCTACGAGCAGTACTTC,CASSEDRVSYEQYF
NA,TRBV12-5,NA,TRBJ1-5,TGTGCTAGTGGTTTGGTACCTAGCAATCAGCCCCAGCATTTT,CASGLVPSNQPQHF
NA,TRBV6-5,NA,TRBJ1-3,TGTGCCAGCAGTCCTGGACCTCTCGGACGAAACACCATATATTTT,CASSPGPLGRNTIYF
NA,TRBV5-1,NA,TRBJ2-7,TGCGCCAGCAGCGGGAGCAGGGCAACCTACGAGCAGTACTTC,CASSGSRATYEQYF
TRBD1,TRBV20-1,NA,TRBJ2-5,TGCAGTGCTAGTAGGGGGCAGCAAGAGACCCAGTACTTC,CSASRGQQETQYF
TRBD2,TRBV20-1,NA,TRBJ2-5,TGCAGTGCTTACAACCTAGCGGGGGTACAAGAGACCCAGTACTTC,CSAYNLAGVQETQYF
NA,TRBV30,NA,TRBJ2-3,TGTGCCTGGACCCAGGGTCATACGCAGTATTTT,CAWTQGHTQYF
NA,TRBV19,NA,TRBJ2-5,TGTGCCAGTAATCGGCGGGCCGAAGAGACCCAGTACTTC,CASNRRAEETQYF
TRBD2,TRBV12-5,NA,TRBJ2-3,TGTGCTAGTGCCGCGGGGGTAAACACAGATACGCAGTATTTT,CASAAGVNTDTQYF
NA,TRBV3-1,NA,TRBJ2-5,TGTGCCAGCAGCCAAGAGGCTGTGAGAGAGACCCAGTACTTC,CASSQEAVRETQYF
NA,TRBV19,NA,TRBJ1-2,TGTGCCAGTAGTATAGGGGCCGGTGGCTACACCTTC,CASSIGAGGYTF
TRBD1,TRBV7-2,NA,TRBJ2-5,TGTGCCAGCAGCTTAGTTCAGGGGGCTGGGGAGACCCAGTACTTC,CASSLVQGAGETQYF
TRBD2,TRBV9,NA,TRBJ2-5,TGTGCCAGCAGCCCGGGGGTTAGCGGGGTCCAAGAGACCCAGTACTTC,CASSPGVSGVQETQYF
NA,TRBV9,NA,TRBJ1-5,TGTGCCAGCAGCGCACATAGCAATCAGCCCCAGCATTTT,CASSAHSNQPQHF
NA,TRBV7-9,NA,TRBJ2-6,TGTGCCAGCAGCTTTTCTAACTCTGGGGCCAACGTCCTGACTTTC,CASSFSNSGANVLTF